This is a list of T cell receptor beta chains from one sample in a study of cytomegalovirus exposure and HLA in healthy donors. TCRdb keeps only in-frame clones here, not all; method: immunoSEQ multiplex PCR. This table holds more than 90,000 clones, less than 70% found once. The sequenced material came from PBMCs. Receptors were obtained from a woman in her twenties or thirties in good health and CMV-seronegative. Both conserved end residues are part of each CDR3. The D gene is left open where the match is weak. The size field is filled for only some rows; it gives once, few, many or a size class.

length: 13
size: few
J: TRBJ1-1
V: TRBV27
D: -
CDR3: CASSPTGYTEAFF
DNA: TGTGCCAGCAGCCCCACAGGGTACACTGAAGCTTTCTTT

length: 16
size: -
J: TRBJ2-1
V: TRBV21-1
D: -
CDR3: CASSLGTSGRNGEQFF
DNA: TGTGCCAGCAGCCTCGGGACTAGCGGGAGGAACGGTGAGCAGTTCTTC

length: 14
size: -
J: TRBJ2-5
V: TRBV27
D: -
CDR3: CASSSPLNKETQYF
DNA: TGTGCCAGCAGTTCTCCCTTAAATAAAGAGACCCAGTACTTC

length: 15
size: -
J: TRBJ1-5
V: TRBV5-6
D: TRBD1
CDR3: CASSLDGTANQPQHF
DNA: TGTGCCAGCAGCTTGGATGGGACAGCTAATCAGCCCCAGCATTTT

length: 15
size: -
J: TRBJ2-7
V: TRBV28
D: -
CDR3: CASSLWGSSSYEQYF
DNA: TGTGCCAGCAGTTTATGGGGCAGTTCCTCCTACGAGCAGTACTTC

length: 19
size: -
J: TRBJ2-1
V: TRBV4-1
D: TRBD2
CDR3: CASSQVIAGGLSSYNEQFF
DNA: TGCGCCAGCAGCCAAGTGATAGCGGGAGGTCTAAGCTCCTACAATGAGCAGTTCTTC

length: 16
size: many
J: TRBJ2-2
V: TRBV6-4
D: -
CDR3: CASSDSLATNTGELFF
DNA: TGTGCCAGCAGTGACTCCTTAGCTACGAACACCGGGGAGCTGTTTTTT

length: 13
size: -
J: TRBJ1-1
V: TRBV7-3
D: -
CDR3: CASSKHPNTEAFF
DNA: TGTGCCAGCAGCAAACACCCGAACACTGAAGCTTTCTTT

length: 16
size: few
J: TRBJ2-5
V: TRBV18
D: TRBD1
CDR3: CASSLSRTGGLGTQYF
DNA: TGTGCCAGCTCACTCTCCCGGACAGGGGGCTTGGGGACCCAGTACTTC

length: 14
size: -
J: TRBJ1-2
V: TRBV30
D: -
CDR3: CAWTEMSQSYGYTF
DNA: TGTGCCTGGACCGAAATGAGCCAATCGTATGGCTACACCTTC

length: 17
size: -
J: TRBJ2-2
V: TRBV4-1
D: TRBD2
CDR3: CASSQGLAGVGTGELFF
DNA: TGCGCCAGCAGCCAAGGACTAGCGGGAGTAGGGACCGGGGAGCTGTTTTTT

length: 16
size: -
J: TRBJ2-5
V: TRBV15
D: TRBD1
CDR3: CATSRDRPGGYETQYF
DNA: TGTGCCACCAGCAGAGATAGGCCAGGGGGATATGAGACCCAGTACTTC

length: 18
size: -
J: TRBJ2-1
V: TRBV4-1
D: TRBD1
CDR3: CASSQGNAGTGVKYEQFF
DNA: TGCGCCAGCAGCCAAGGGAATGCAGGGACAGGGGTAAAATATGAGCAGTTCTTC

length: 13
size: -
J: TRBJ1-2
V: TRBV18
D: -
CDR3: CASSPDSNYGYTF
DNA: TGTGCCAGCTCACCCGACAGTAACTATGGCTACACCTTC

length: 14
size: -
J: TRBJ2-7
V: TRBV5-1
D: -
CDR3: CASSLDRVNYEQYF
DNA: TGCGCCAGCAGCTTGGACAGGGTTAACTACGAGCAGTACTTC

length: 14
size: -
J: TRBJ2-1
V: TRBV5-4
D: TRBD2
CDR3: CASSPTSAPGKQFF
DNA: TGTGCCAGCAGCCCCACTAGCGCTCCAGGGAAGCAGTTCTTC

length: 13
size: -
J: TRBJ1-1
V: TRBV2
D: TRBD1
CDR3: CASRDRGETEAFF
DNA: TGTGCCAGCAGGGACAGGGGGGAGACTGAAGCTTTCTTT

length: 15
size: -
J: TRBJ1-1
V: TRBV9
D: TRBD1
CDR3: CASSPDVQGAFEAFF
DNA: TGTGCCAGCAGCCCCGACGTCCAGGGGGCCTTTGAAGCTTTCTTT

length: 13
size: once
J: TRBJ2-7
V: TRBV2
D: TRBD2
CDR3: CASSKREVYEQYF
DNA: TGTGCCAGCAGTAAGCGGGAGGTCTACGAGCAGTACTTC

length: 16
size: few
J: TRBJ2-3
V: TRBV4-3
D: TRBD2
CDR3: CASSQGSGRSTDTQYF
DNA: TGCGCCAGCAGCCAGGGTAGCGGGAGAAGCACAGATACGCAGTATTTT

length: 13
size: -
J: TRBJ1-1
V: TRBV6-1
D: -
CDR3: CASSIQGNTEAFF
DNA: TGTGCCAGCAGTATACAGGGGAACACTGAAGCTTTCTTT

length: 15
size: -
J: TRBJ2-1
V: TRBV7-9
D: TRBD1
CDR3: CASSVGQGIYNEQFF
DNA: TGTGCCAGCAGCGTTGGACAGGGGATCTACAATGAGCAGTTCTTC

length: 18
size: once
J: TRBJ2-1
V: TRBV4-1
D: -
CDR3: CASSHFSGLPYNSDEQFF
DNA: TGCGCCAGCAGCCATTTTAGCGGACTACCCTACAATTCGGATGAGCAGTTCTTC

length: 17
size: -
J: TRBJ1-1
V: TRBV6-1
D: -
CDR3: CASSEASRALFGTEAFF
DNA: TGTGCCAGCAGTGAAGCGTCGCGGGCGTTGTTTGGCACTGAAGCTTTCTTT

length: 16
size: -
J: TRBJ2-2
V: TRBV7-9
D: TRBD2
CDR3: CASSLGLAGYTGELFF
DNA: TGTGCCAGCAGCCTGGGACTAGCGGGGTACACCGGGGAGCTGTTTTTT

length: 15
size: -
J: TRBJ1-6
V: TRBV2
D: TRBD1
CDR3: CASRETGGDNSPLHF
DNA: TGTGCCAGCAGGGAAACAGGGGGCGATAATTCACCCCTCCACTTT

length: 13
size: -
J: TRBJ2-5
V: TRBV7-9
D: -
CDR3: CASSLLRDETQYF
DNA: TGTGCCAGCAGCTTACTACGAGATGAGACCCAGTACTTC

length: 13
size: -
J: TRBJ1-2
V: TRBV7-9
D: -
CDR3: CASTPGSNYGYTF
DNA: TGTGCCAGTACCCCAGGCAGTAACTATGGCTACACCTTC

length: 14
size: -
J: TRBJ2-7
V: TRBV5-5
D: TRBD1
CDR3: CASSHDRVSYEQYF
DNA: TGTGCCAGCAGCCATGACAGGGTATCCTACGAGCAGTACTTC

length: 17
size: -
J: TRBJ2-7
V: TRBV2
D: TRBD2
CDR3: CASRPGLAGGVQYEQYF
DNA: TGTGCCAGCAGGCCCGGACTAGCGGGAGGAGTACAGTACGAGCAGTACTTC

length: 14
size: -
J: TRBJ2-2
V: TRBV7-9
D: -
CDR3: CASSPEGVTGELFF
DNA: TGTGCCAGCAGTCCAGAGGGGGTAACCGGGGAGCTGTTTTTT

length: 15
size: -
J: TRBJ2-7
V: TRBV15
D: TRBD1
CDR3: CATSRVGTGGREQYF
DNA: TGTGCCACCAGCAGAGTTGGGACAGGGGGTCGTGAGCAGTACTTC

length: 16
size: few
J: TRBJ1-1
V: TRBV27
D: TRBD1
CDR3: CASSPGTGGVSTEAFF
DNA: TGTGCCAGCAGTCCAGGGACAGGGGGCGTTAGTACTGAAGCTTTCTTT

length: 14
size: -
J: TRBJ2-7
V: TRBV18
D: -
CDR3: CASSPPAQAYEQYF
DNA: TGTGCCAGCTCACCACCGGCGCAGGCCTACGAGCAGTACTTC

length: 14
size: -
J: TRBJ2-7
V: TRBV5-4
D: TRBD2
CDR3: CASSLVSGSYEQYF
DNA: TGTGCCAGCAGCTTGGTTAGCGGGTCCTACGAGCAGTACTTC

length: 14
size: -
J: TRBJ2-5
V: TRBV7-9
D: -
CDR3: CASERGETGGTQYF
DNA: TGTGCCAGCGAAAGGGGTGAGACAGGTGGAACCCAGTACTTC

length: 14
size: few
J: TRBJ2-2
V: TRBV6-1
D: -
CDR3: CASIWGRGSRELFF
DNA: TGTGCCAGCATCTGGGGTCGGGGGTCCCGGGAGCTGTTTTTT

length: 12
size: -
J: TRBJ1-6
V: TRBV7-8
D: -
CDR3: CASSPLNSPLHF
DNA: TGTGCCAGCAGCCCCTTGAATTCACCCCTCCACTTT

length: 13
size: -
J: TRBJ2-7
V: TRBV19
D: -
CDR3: CATSWDSSGEQYF
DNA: TGTGCCACCTCATGGGACTCATCCGGCGAGCAGTACTTC

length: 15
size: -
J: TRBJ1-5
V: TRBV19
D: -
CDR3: CASSIGQGFNQPQHF
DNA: TGTGCCAGTAGTATAGGGCAGGGTTTCAATCAGCCCCAGCATTTT

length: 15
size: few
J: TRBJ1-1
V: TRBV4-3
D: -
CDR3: CASSQENPEDTEAFF
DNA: TGCGCCAGCAGCCAAGAGAACCCCGAGGACACTGAAGCTTTCTTT

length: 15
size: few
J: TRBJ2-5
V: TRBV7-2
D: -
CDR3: CASSRAGGKSETQYF
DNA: TGTGCCAGCAGCCGAGCGGGCGGGAAGTCAGAGACCCAGTACTTC

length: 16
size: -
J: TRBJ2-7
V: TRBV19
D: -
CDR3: CASSSTGTGSSYEQYF
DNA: TGTGCCAGTAGCTCGACCGGGACTGGAAGCTCCTACGAGCAGTACTTC

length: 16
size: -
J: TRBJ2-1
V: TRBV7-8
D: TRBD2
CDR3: CASSSRGSGRGSEQFF
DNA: TGTGCCAGCAGCTCCCGGGGAAGCGGGAGGGGGAGTGAGCAGTTCTTC

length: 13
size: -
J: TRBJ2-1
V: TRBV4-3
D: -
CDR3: CASSPRAGSEQFF
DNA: TGCGCCAGCAGCCCACGGGCGGGTTCTGAGCAGTTCTTC

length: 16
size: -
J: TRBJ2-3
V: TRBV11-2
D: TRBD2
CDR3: CASSLDFAGDADTQYF
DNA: TGTGCCAGCAGCTTAGATTTCGCGGGAGACGCAGATACGCAGTATTTT